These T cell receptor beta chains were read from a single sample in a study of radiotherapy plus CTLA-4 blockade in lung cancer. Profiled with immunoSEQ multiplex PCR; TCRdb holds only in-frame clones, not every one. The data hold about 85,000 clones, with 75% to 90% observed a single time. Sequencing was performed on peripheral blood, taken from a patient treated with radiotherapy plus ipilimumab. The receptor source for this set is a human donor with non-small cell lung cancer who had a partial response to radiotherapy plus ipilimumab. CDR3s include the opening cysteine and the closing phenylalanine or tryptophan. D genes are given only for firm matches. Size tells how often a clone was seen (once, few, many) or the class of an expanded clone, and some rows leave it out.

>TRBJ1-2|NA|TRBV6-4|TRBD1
CASSEGQGAPYGYTF
TGTGCCAGCAGTGAAGGACAGGGTGCGCCCTATGGCTACACCTTC
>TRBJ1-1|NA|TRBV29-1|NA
CSVEDFGGVNTEAFF
TGCAGCGTTGAAGATTTTGGGGGGGTTAACACTGAAGCTTTCTTT
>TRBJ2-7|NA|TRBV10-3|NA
CAISQGTYEQYF
TGTGCCATCAGTCAGGGAACCTACGAGCAGTACTTC
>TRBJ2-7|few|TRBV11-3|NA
CASSLDRRGGPVAYEQYF
TGTGCCAGCAGCTTAGATCGGCGCGGGGGCCCGGTAGCCTACGAGCAGTACTTC
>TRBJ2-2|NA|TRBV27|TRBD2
CASSPLAGVTSTGELFF
TGTGCCAGCAGCCCCCTAGCGGGAGTAACCAGCACCGGGGAGCTGTTTTTT
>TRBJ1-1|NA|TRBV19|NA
CASSNLNTEAFF
TGTGCCAGTAGCAACTTGAACACTGAAGCTTTCTTT
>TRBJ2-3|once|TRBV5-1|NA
CASSPQGVADTQYF
TGCGCCAGCAGCCCACAGGGAGTAGCAGATACGCAGTATTTT
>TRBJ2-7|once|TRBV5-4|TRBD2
CASSLTSGSHYEQYF
TGTGCCAGCAGCTTGACTAGCGGGAGTCACTACGAGCAGTACTTC
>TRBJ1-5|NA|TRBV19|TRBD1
CATTTGDLSNQPQHF
TGTGCCACCACTACAGGGGACCTTAGCAATCAGCCCCAGCATTTT
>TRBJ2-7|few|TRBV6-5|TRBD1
CASSVTGGGSYEQYF
TGTGCCAGCAGTGTTACAGGGGGAGGTTCGTACGAGCAGTACTTC
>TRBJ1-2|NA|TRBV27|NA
CASSIQGLGYGYTF
TGTGCCAGCAGTATACAGGGTTTGGGGTATGGCTACACCTTC
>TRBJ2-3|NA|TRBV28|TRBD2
CASEAGGSDTQYF
TGTGCCAGCGAGGCGGGAGGTTCAGATACGCAGTATTTT
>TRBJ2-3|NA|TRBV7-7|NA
CASSLAGPDTQYF
TGTGCTAGCAGCTTGGCGGGTCCAGATACGCAGTATTTT
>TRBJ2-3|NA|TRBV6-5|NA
CASKTRDSTDTQYF
TGTGCCAGCAAAACTAGGGATAGCACAGATACGCAGTATTTT
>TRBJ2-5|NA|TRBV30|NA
CACSPWEEGDQETQYF
TGTGCCTGTTCACCCTGGGAGGAAGGGGACCAAGAGACCCAGTACTTC
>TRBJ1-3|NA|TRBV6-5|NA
CASSYSGALGENTIYF
TGTGCCAGCAGTTACTCGGGAGCTCTCGGCGAAAACACCATATATTTT
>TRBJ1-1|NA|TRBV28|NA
CASSLSGVQAPEAFF
TGTGCCAGCAGTTTATCGGGAGTGCAAGCCCCTGAAGCTTTCTTT
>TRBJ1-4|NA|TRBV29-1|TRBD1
CSATTGSREKLFF
TGCAGCGCTACGACAGGGAGTAGGGAAAAACTGTTTTTT
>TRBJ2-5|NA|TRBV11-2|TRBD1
CASSWTRQGRETQYF
TGTGCCAGCAGCTGGACTCGACAGGGACGAGAGACCCAGTACTTC
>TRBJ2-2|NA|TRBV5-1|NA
CASSSGQVATGELFF
TGCGCCAGCAGTTCAGGGCAGGTCGCTACCGGGGAGCTGTTTTTT
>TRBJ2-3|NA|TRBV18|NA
CASSPRQASTDTQYF
TGTGCCAGCTCACCAAGACAGGCTAGCACAGATACGCAGTATTTT
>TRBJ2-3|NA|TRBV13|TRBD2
CASSLVVAGGPGTQYF
TGTGCCAGCAGCTTAGTCGTAGCGGGAGGGCCGGGTACGCAGTATTTT
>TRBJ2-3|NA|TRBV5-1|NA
CASSPPTADTQYF
TGCGCCAGCAGCCCACCTACCGCGGATACGCAGTATTTT
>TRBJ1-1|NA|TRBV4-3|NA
CASSQDLPGVNTEAFF
TGCGCCAGCAGCCAAGATCTTCCAGGGGTGAACACTGAAGCTTTCTTT
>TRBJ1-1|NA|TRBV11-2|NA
CASSLEGRGENTEAFF
TGTGCCAGCAGCTTAGAGGGCAGGGGAGAAAACACTGAAGCTTTCTTT
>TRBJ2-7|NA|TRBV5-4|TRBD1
CASSFGRGLLEQYF
TGTGCCAGCAGCTTCGGCAGGGGGCTACTCGAGCAGTACTTC
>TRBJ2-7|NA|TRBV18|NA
CASSPYSGSYEQYF
TGTGCCAGCTCACCTTACAGCGGCTCCTACGAGCAGTACTTC
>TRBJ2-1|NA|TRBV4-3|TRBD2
CASSQGTSGYYNEQFF
TGCGCCAGCAGCCAAGGGACTAGCGGGTACTACAATGAGCAGTTCTTC
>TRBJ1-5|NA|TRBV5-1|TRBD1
CASSFEGASNQPQHF
TGCGCCAGCAGCTTCGAGGGGGCGAGCAATCAGCCCCAGCATTTT
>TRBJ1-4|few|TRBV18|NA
CASSPRRNGGPNEKLFF
TGTGCCAGCTCACCGCGCAGGAACGGAGGACCTAATGAAAAACTGTTTTTT
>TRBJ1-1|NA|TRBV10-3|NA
CAISPGENTEAFF
TGTGCCATCTCCCCAGGGGAGAACACTGAAGCTTTCTTT
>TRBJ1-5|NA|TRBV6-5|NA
CASSYRQGGQPQHF
TGTGCCAGCAGTTACCGGCAGGGTGGTCAGCCCCAGCATTTT
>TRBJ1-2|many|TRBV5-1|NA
CASSLGENSNYGYTF
TGCGCCAGCAGCTTGGGCGAGAACTCTAACTATGGCTACACCTTC
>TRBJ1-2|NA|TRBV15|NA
CATSRGDTGGGYTF
TGTGCCACCAGCAGAGGGGACACGGGCGGCGGCTACACCTTC
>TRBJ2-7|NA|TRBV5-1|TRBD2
CASSIERGGAYEQYF
TGCGCCAGCAGCATCGAGCGGGGGGGGGCCTACGAGCAGTACTTC
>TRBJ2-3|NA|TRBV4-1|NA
CASSQASLSTSDTQYF
TGCGCCAGCAGCCAAGCTAGCCTATCTACGTCAGATACGCAGTATTTT
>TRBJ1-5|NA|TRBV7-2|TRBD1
CASSLDRGNQPQHF
TGTGCCAGCAGCTTGGACAGGGGCAATCAGCCCCAGCATTTT
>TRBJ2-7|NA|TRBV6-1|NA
CASSEARAYEQYF
TGTGCCAGCAGTGAAGCGAGGGCCTACGAGCAGTACTTC
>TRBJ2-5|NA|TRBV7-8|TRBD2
CASSSKPRSPGGRETQYF
TGTGCCAGCAGCTCCAAGCCTCGTAGCCCGGGAGGGCGGGAGACCCAGTACTTC
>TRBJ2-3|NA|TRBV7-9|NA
CASSLGHTDTQYF
TGTGCCAGCAGCTTAGGGCACACAGATACGCAGTATTTT
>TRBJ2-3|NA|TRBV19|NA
CASSSAMGSTDTQYF
TGTGCCAGTAGCAGCGCAATGGGTAGCACAGATACGCAGTATTTT
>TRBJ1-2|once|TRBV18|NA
CASSGGSNYGYTF
TGTGCCAGCTCCGGCGGAAGTAACTATGGCTACACCTTC
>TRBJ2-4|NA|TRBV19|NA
CASSQQPQLAKNIQYF
TGTGCCAGTAGTCAACAACCACAGCTAGCCAAAAACATTCAGTACTTC
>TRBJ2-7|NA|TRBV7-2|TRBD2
CASSLYTGTSSGRLYEQYF
TGTGCCAGCAGCTTATACACCGGGACTTCAAGCGGGAGGCTCTACGAGCAGTACTTC
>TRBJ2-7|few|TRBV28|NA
CASSLGQGYEQYF
TGTGCCAGCAGTTTGGGTCAGGGATACGAGCAGTACTTC
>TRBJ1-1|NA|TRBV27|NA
CASSFGQGSETEAFF
TGTGCCAGCAGTTTCGGTCAGGGAAGTGAGACTGAAGCTTTCTTT
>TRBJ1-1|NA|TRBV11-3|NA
CASSPLAGGDTEAFF
TGTGCCAGCAGCCCTCTAGCGGGAGGCGACACTGAGGCTTTCTTT
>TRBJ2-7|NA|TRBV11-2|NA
CASSLGVYYEQYF
TGTGCCAGCAGCTTAGGCGTGTACTACGAGCAGTACTTC
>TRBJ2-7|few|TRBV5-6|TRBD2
CASSLELAGVYEQYF
TGTGCCAGCAGCTTGGAACTAGCGGGAGTCTACGAGCAGTACTTC
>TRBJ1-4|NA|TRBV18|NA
CASSRQQGEKLFF
TGTGCCAGCTCACGTCAACAGGGTGAAAAACTGTTTTTT
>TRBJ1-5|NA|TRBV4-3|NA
CASSRSDSNQPQHF
TGCGCCAGCAGCCGCAGCGATAGCAATCAGCCCCAGCATTTT
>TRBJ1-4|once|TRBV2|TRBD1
CASRIQGARSNEKLFF
TGTGCCAGCAGAATACAGGGGGCTAGGTCTAATGAAAAACTGTTTTTT
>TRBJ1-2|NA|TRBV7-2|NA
CASSWTNNYGYTF
TGTGCCAGCAGCTGGACAAATAACTATGGCTACACCTTC
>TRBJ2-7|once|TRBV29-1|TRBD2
CSGRAGGGYEQYF
TGCAGCGGTAGAGCGGGAGGGGGGTACGAGCAGTACTTC
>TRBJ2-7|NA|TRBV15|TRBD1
CATSDRGAPYEQYF
TGTGCCACCTCGGACAGGGGGGCCCCCTACGAGCAGTACTTC